Shown below are 29 T cell receptor beta chains from a single sample sequenced in a study of regulatory dendritic cells for organ transplantation. The method was immunoSEQ multiplex PCR; TCRdb's version includes in-frame clones alone and lacks a portion of them. Of tens of thousands of clones detected, about 89% appear once; the ten largest clones hold approximately 0.11%. The sample was naive CD8+ T cells from blood. Documented subset: CD45RA+ naive T cells. The receptors derive from a human donor in good health.

About this clone: An end of the junction does not agree with germline; a read error may underlie this. The V gene is TRBV10-3, the J gene TRBJ2-2, with a possible D match to TRBD2 (6 bases). The CDR3 spans 12 residues. Germline values: CDR1 ENHRY, CDR2 SYGVKD. The DNA for the CDR3 is TGTGCCATCAGTGACCCGCCCCGGGAGTTGTTTTTT. This sequence encodes CAISDPPRELFF.

This clone has a single count. This chain joins TRBV6-5 and TRBJ1-1, with 7 bases fitting TRBD1. This CDR3 is built from 15 residues. Germline V CDR1 and CDR2: MNHEY, SVGAGI. V shed 0 bases, J shed 6 bases, and the junction held 7 bases outside the gene matches. This CDR3 is CASSYSTRGGSEAFF. CDR3 in DNA: TGTGCCAGCAGTTACTCGACCAGGGGGGGTTCTGAAGCTTTCTTT.

V is TRBV27 and J is TRBJ2-3; D call uncertain. The V and J ends lost 3 bases and 0 bases respectively, with 7 bases between them. Germline lookup yields CDR1 MNHEY and CDR2 SMNVEV (reference sequence). This CDR3 comprises 14 residues. The CDR3 DNA is TGTGCCAGCAGTTTTGGCGGCAGCACAGATACGCAGTATTTT. Amino acid sequence: CASSFGGSTDTQYF.

This chain uses TRBV7-2 with TRBJ1-3; 9 bases fit TRBD1. The CDR3 totals 15 residues. Per germline, CDR1 SGHTA and CDR2 FQGNSA. V gave up 5 bases and J gave up 4 bases; unmatched junction bases: 6. The CDR3 spells CASSPRDREGNTIYF. Here the CDR3 DNA reads TGTGCCAGCAGCCCACGGGACAGGGAGGGAAACACCATATATTTT.

This chain connects TRBV4-1 to TRBJ2-7; D gene ambiguous. Between the trimmed V and J ends, which lost 2 bases and 1 base, there was a span of 9 bases. The CDR3 spans 14 residues. Per germline, CDR1 MGHRA and CDR2 YSYEKL. The CDR3 sequence: CASSQRTGSYEQYF. The DNA for the CDR3 is TGCGCCAGCAGCCAAAGGACGGGTTCCTACGAGCAGTACTTC.

This chain uses TRBV27 with TRBJ2-2, with TRBD2 matching 10 bases. This CDR3 has 15 residues. Germline assignment: CDR1 MNHEY and CDR2 SMNVEV (reference sequence). Unmatched junction bases numbered 7, after V lost 8 bases and J lost 4 bases. The chain's CDR3 is CASGQLAGGTGELFF. In DNA form, the CDR3 reads TGTGCCAGCGGGCAGTTAGCGGGAGGCACCGGGGAGCTGTTTTTT.

This sequence joins TRBV7-2 and TRBJ1-2; D not resolved. The CDR3 length is 15 residues. Trimming left V 2 bases short and J 3 bases short, with 13 bases between. Germline CDR1 is SGHTA and CDR2 is FQGNSA. This CDR3 is CASSLNRARHYGYTF. CDR3 in DNA: TGTGCCAGCAGCTTAAATAGGGCCCGGCACTATGGCTACACCTTC.

The CDR3 region has the DNA TGTGCCAGCAGTTTTCGACAGGGGGCTGGAAACACCATATATTTT. This translates into CASSFRQGAGNTIYF. The chain recombines TRBV27 with TRBJ1-3; 9 bases map to TRBD1. Germline CDR1 and CDR2: MNHEY and SMNVEV (reference sequence). CDR3 length equals 15 residues. Trimming took 3 bases from V and 2 from J; bases not matched to a gene: 2.

The CDR3 DNA is TGTGCCTGGAGTCCAATCAATGAGCAGTTCTTC. Translation: CAWSPINEQFF. V and J are TRBV30 and TRBJ2-1; D remains unclear. V lost 2 bases and J 6 bases, leaving 5 bases between the germline ends. CDR1 is GTSNPN, CDR2 SVGIG, per germline (reference sequence). The CDR3 is made up of 11 amino acids. The variable domain in full, completed from reference TRBV30 and TRBJ2-1, reads SQTIHQWPATLVQPVGSPLSLECTVEGTSNPNLYWYRQAAGRGLQLLFYSVGIGQISSEVPQNLSASRPQDRQFILSSKKLLLSDSGFYLCAWSPINEQFFGPGTRLTVL.

The rearrangement links TRBV7-3 to TRBJ2-1; D remains unclear. Germline assignment: CDR1 SGHTA and CDR2 FQGTGA. With 1 base removed from V and 2 bases from J, the gap between germline ends came to 3 bases. The CDR3 runs 13 residues. The CDR3, as DNA: TGTGCCAGCAGCTTAAGTGCCTACAATGAGCAGTTCTTC. It codes for CASSLSAYNEQFF.

The chain links TRBV28 to TRBJ2-7; D gene unclear. Trimming left V 3 bases short and J 3 bases short, with 12 bases between. CDR1 is MDHEN, CDR2 SYDVKM, per germline. The CDR3 is 14 residues long. CDR3 protein: CASSFFSDSYEQYF. In nucleotides, the CDR3 is TGTGCCAGCAGTTTCTTCTCAGATAGCTACGAGCAGTACTTC.

In DNA, the CDR3 is TGTGCCAGCAGCTCCCCCTCCGTGGCAGCCTATGGCTACACCTTC. Translation: CASSSPSVAAYGYTF. The rearrangement joins TRBV11-2 to TRBJ1-2, with D hard to call. CDR1 SGHAT and CDR2 FQNNGV come from the germline V gene. The CDR3 covers 15 residues. Deletions cut 4 bases from V and 4 bases from J, with 16 bases between. Together with reference TRBV11-2 and TRBJ1-2, the CDR3 gives the full variable domain: EAGVAQSPRYKIIEKRQSVAFWCNPISGHATLYWYQQILGQGPKLLIQFQNNGVVDDSQLPKDRFSAERLKGVDSTLKIQPAKLEDSAVYLCASSSPSVAAYGYTFGSGTRLTVV.

The V gene is TRBV6-5, the J gene TRBJ1-1, with a tentative D call TRBD1 (5 bases). V gave up 2 bases and J gave up 5 bases, with 9 bases separating them. Germline V gene sequence: CDR1 MNHEY, CDR2 SVGAGI. The CDR3 extends over 13 amino acids. CDR3 nucleotide sequence: TGTGCCAGCAGTTACACTGGGGGAACTGAAGCTTTCTTT. Translation gives CASSYTGGTEAFF.

This clone was observed once. This chain uses TRBV9 with TRBJ2-7; D gene unclear. The CDR3 covers 15 residues. V was cut by 0 bases and J by 3 bases, with 13 bases left in between. Looked up from germline, CDR1 is SGDLS and CDR2 is YYNGEE. CDR3 in DNA: TGTGCCAGCAGCGTAGGGTCTAACATCCTCTACGAGCAGTACTTC. Translation gives CASSVGSNILYEQYF.

Of note for this clone: One end of the junction is discordant with germline, which a read error may explain. The rearrangement joins TRBV9 to TRBJ2-7, with 8 bases aligning to TRBD1. The CDR3 contains 12 residues. CDR1 and CDR2 from the germline V gene are SGDLS and YYNGEE. The CDR3 loop is CASSAAGGERYF. The CDR3 DNA reads TGTGCCAGCAGCGCCGCAGGGGGCGAGCGGTACTTC. The full variable domain, its missing parts supplied by reference TRBV9 and TRBJ2-7, is DSGVTQTPKHLITATGQRVTLRCSPRSGDLSVYWYQQSLDQGLQFLIQYYNGEERAKGNILERFSAQQFPDLHSELNLSSLELGDSALYFCASSAAGGERYFGPGTRLTVT.

The genes are TRBV27 and TRBJ1-1; D is possibly TRBD1 (5 bases). The CDR3 totals 16 residues. Germline-derived CDR1 and CDR2 are MNHEY and SMNVEV (reference sequence). V lost 3 bases to trimming and J lost 0 bases, with 14 bases between them. As DNA, the CDR3 is TGTGCCAGCAGTTTCGGGGCGAACGGGATGAACACTGAAGCTTTCTTT. This translates into CASSFGANGMNTEAFF.

The chain is built from TRBV2 and TRBJ1-1; weak D call: TRBD1 (5 bases). The V end lost 7 bases, the J end lost 2 bases, and 17 bases lay between the germline ends. Germline-derived CDR1 and CDR2 are SNHLY and FYNNEI. The CDR3 consists of 15 residues. The CDR3 sequence: CASTGQDFLNTEAFF. The CDR3 DNA follows: TGTGCCAGCACGGGGCAGGACTTTTTAAACACTGAAGCTTTCTTT. Together with reference TRBV2 and TRBJ1-1, the CDR3 gives the full variable domain: EPEVTQTPSHQVTQMGQEVILRCVPISNHLYFYWYRQILGQKVEFLVSFYNNEISEKSEIFDDQFSVERPDGSNFTLKIRSTKLEDSAMYFCASTGQDFLNTEAFFGQGTRLTVV.

This clone appeared a few times. The chain carries TRBV6-1 and TRBJ1-6; no reliable D call. Between the trimmed V and J ends, which lost 4 bases and 3 bases, there was a span of 13 bases. The CDR3 has 16 amino acids. The V gene's germline CDR1 is MNHNS and CDR2 SASEGT. CDR3 in amino acids: CASSAVGPDYNSPLHF. The CDR3, as DNA: TGTGCCAGCAGTGCAGTAGGACCCGACTATAATTCACCCCTCCACTTT.

The DNA for the CDR3 is TGTGCCAGCAGCGTGGCAGGGAAGGCTAACTATGGCTACACCTTC. This sequence encodes CASSVAGKANYGYTF. The V and J genes are TRBV9 and TRBJ1-2, with D maybe TRBD1 (5 bases). Trimming pared 2 bases from V and 0 bases from J, leaving 11 bases between. The CDR3 has 15 amino acids. Germline V gene lookup returns CDR1 SGDLS and CDR2 YYNGEE.

This sequence joins TRBV2 and TRBJ1-5; D is ambiguous. The CDR3 totals 11 residues. Trimming removed 6 bases at V and 11 bases at J, with 11 bases between. From germline, CDR1 is SNHLY and CDR2 FYNNEI. The CDR3 region is CASRDTGAQHF. The CDR3 coding sequence is TGTGCCAGCAGGGATACTGGGGCCCAGCATTTT.

The table lists this clone with a count of one. The J gene is TRBJ2-3, the V gene TRBV27; the D is unclear. V was shortened by 5 bases and J by 7 bases, with 13 bases between the two germline ends. The V gene's germline CDR1 is MNHEY and CDR2 SMNVEV (reference sequence). The CDR3 spans 13 residues. CDR3 region: CASSPSVVYTQYF. In nucleotides, the CDR3 is TGTGCCAGCAGTCCCAGTGTAGTTTATACGCAGTATTTT.

The genes are TRBV5-8 and TRBJ1-2; tentative D call: TRBD1 (6 bases). Germline V gives CDR1 SGHTS, CDR2 YDEGEE. The CDR3 extends over 14 amino acids. Trimming removed 2 bases at V and 5 bases at J, with 13 bases between. The CDR3 coding sequence is TGTGCCAGCAGCTTCGGGGGCATTATGTATGGCTACACCTTC. Translated: CASSFGGIMYGYTF.

This clone appeared once. The rearrangement joins TRBV6-1 to TRBJ1-1; no definite D call. The germline V gene encodes CDR1 MNHNS and CDR2 SASEGT. The CDR3 extends over 12 amino acids. V was clipped by 1 base and J by 7 bases, with 7 bases between them. CDR3 DNA sequence: TGTGCCAGCAGTGAAGTAAGGGTTGAAGCTTTCTTT. Its protein is CASSEVRVEAFF.

The V gene is TRBV25-1, the J gene TRBJ2-1, with D hard to call. CDR3 length: 15 amino acids. V lost 5 bases and J 0 bases, leaving 11 bases between the germline ends. Looked up from germline, CDR1 is MGHDK and CDR2 is SYGVNS. CDR3 nucleotides: TGTGCCAGCAGTCCAAGTCCGAGCTCCTACAATGAGCAGTTCTTC. Translating gives CASSPSPSSYNEQFF.

The chain has TRBV6-5 and TRBJ2-2; D is unresolved. CDR3 size: 14 residues. The V and J ends lost 2 bases and 4 bases respectively, with 8 bases between them. CDR1 is MNHEY, CDR2 SVGAGI, per germline. The CDR3 reads CASSYGWGTGELFF. The CDR3 coding sequence is TGTGCCAGCAGTTACGGGTGGGGCACCGGGGAGCTGTTTTTT.

The count of this clone is one. This chain connects TRBV19 to TRBJ1-5; D is ambiguous. The V end was cut by 2 bases, the J end by 3 bases, with 8 bases between. Germline assignment: CDR1 LNHDA and CDR2 SQIVND (reference sequence). This CDR3 is 14 amino acids long. CDR3 region: CASSIYAHNQPQHF. The CDR3 DNA sequence: TGTGCCAGTAGTATATACGCCCACAATCAGCCCCAGCATTTT.

The chain couples TRBV19 to TRBJ2-2, with D possibly TRBD2 on 6 matching bases. Between the trimmed V and J ends, which lost 5 bases and 8 bases, there was a span of 21 bases. CDR3 length equals 16 residues. Germline values: CDR1 LNHDA, CDR2 SQIVND (reference sequence). The CDR3 here is CASSLGGAIGPGELFF. DNA of the CDR3: TGTGCCAGTAGTCTAGGAGGGGCCATCGGTCCGGGGGAGCTGTTTTTT. The full variable domain, with the rest looked up from reference TRBV19 and TRBJ2-2, is DGGITQSPKYLFRKEGQNVTLSCEQNLNHDAMYWYRQDPGQGLRLIYYSQIVNDFQKGDIAEGYSVSREKKESFPLTVTSAQKNPTAFYLCASSLGGAIGPGELFFGEGSRLTVL.

This chain uses TRBV27 with TRBJ1-2; a possible D gene is TRBD1 (6 bases). V lost 6 bases and J lost 4, with 21 bases in between. The CDR3 sequence is 16 residues long. Germline CDR1 MNHEY, CDR2 SMNVEV (reference sequence). This chain's CDR3 is CASSVRGGAEVYGYTF. DNA of the CDR3: TGTGCCAGCAGCGTGAGGGGGGGGGCCGAGGTCTATGGCTACACCTTC.

This clone appeared once. The rearrangement joins TRBV7-9 to TRBJ2-1; D might be TRBD2 (6 bases). Germline V gene sequence: CDR1 SEHNR, CDR2 FQNEAQ (reference sequence). CDR3 length: 15 amino acids. Trimming removed 3 bases at V and 2 bases at J, with 11 bases between. CDR3: CASSFWAGTYNEQFF. CDR3 nucleotide sequence: TGTGCCAGCAGCTTTTGGGCGGGAACCTACAATGAGCAGTTCTTC.